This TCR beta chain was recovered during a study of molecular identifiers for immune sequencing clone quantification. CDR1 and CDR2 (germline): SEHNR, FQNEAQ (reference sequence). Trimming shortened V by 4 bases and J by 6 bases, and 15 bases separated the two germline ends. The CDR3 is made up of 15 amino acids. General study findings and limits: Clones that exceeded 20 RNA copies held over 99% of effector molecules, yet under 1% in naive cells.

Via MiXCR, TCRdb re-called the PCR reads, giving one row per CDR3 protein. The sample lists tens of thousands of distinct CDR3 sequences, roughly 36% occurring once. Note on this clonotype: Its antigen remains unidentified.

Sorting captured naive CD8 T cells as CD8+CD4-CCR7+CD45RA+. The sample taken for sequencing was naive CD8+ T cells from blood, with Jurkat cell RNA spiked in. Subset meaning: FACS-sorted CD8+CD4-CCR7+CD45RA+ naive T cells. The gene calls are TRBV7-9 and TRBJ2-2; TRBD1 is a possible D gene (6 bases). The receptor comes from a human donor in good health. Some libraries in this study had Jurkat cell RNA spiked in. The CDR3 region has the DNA TGTGCCAGCAGCTCGCCCCCCACAGGGCCCGGGGAGCTGTTTTTT. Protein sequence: CASSSPPTGPGELFF. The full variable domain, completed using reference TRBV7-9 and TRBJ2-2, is DTGVSQNPRHKITKRGQNVTFRCDPISEHNRLYWYRQTLGQGPEFLTYFQNEAQLEKSRLLSDRFSAERPKGSFSTLEIQRTEQGDSAMYLCASSSPPTGPGELFFGEGSRLTVL.